Each of the 20 T cell receptor beta chains below was sequenced from the same sample in a study of blood T cell repertoires in COVID-19. Assay: immunoSEQ multiplex PCR; the TCRdb copy retains only in-frame clones and omits some. The sample lists under 200,000 clones; approximately 90% were seen once. The sample was peripheral blood. Receptors originate from a man aged 18 to 30 with acute or convalescent COVID-19.

The chain links TRBV2 to TRBJ2-3; 11 bases are a match to TRBD1. Germline V gives CDR1 SNHLY, CDR2 FYNNEI. The CDR3 sequence is 15 residues long. With V trimmed by 6 bases and J by 3 bases, 5 bases remained unmatched. The CDR3 is CASRADRGRTDTQYF. CDR3 nucleotides: TGTGCCAGCAGAGCGGACAGGGGGCGGACAGATACGCAGTATTTT.

V usage is TRBV10-2 and J usage is TRBJ1-1; 8 bases agree with TRBD1. Germline CDR1 is WSHSY and CDR2 is SAAADI. V gave up 2 bases and J gave up 5 bases; unmatched junction bases: 4. The CDR3 sequence is 14 residues long. CDR3 DNA sequence: TGCGCCAGCAGTGAGCAGGGGGCGGGAACTGAAGCTTTCTTT. Translated, it gives CASSEQGAGTEAFF.

This chain links TRBV21-1 with TRBJ2-4; the table's TRBD2 call for D was not verified on the DNA. TRBV21-1 is a documented pseudogene. This CDR3 contains 15 residues. The CDR3 here is CASRREGKTKNIQYF. The CDR3 DNA reads TGTGCCAGCAGGCGCGAGGGTAAGACCAAAAACATTCAGTACTTC.

This clone was detected only once. The rearrangement links TRBV5-8 to TRBJ1-5; maybe TRBD1 (5 bases). Trimming shortened V by 1 base and J by 7 bases, and 18 bases separated the two germline ends. The CDR3 runs 16 residues. Germline V gene sequence: CDR1 SGHTS, CDR2 YDEGEE. CDR3 loop: CASSLTGGGKGQPQHF. The CDR3 DNA is TGTGCCAGCAGCTTGACTGGGGGAGGGAAGGGACAGCCCCAGCATTTT.

The chain is built from TRBV3-1 (or the pseudogene TRBV3-2) and TRBJ2-5; 7 bases fit TRBD1. The J segment lost 1 base and the V segment lost 1 base, leaving 6 bases of the junction unmatched. The CDR3 loop spans 16 amino acids. Looked up from germline, CDR1 is LGHDT and CDR2 is YNNKEL (reference sequence). CDR3 nucleotides: TGTGCCAGCAGCCAAGCAACAGGGGCGACCCAAGAGACCCAGTACTTC. This translates into CASSQATGATQETQYF.

The chain combines TRBV9 with TRBJ1-1, with a possible D match to TRBD1 (5 bases). The germline CDR1 and CDR2 sequences are SGDLS and YYNGEE. The CDR3 loop spans 17 amino acids. Trimming took off 0 bases at V and 1 base at J, with 16 bases between the two ends. The CDR3 spells CASSVGGESGTNTEAFF. The CDR3 coding sequence is TGTGCCAGCAGCGTAGGGGGGGAAAGCGGGACGAACACTGAAGCTTTCTTT. Combining the CDR3 with reference TRBV9 and TRBJ1-1 gives the whole variable domain DSGVTQTPKHLITATGQRVTLRCSPRSGDLSVYWYQQSLDQGLQFLIQYYNGEERAKGNILERFSAQQFPDLHSELNLSSLELGDSALYFCASSVGGESGTNTEAFFGQGTRLTVV.

The V gene is TRBV19, the J gene TRBJ2-5; a possible D gene is TRBD1 (6 bases). The CDR3 covers 13 residues. Germline V gene data show CDR1 as LNHDA and CDR2 as SQIVND (reference sequence). V dropped 5 bases and J dropped 5 bases, with 12 bases sitting between them. In DNA form, the CDR3 reads TGTGCCAGTAGTTGGGGGCGTGAGGAGACCCAGTACTTC. Protein sequence: CASSWGREETQYF.

This chain joins TRBV27 and TRBJ1-4; perhaps TRBD1 as D (6 bases). The CDR3 consists of 15 residues. V lost 2 bases and J 4 bases, leaving 11 bases between the germline ends. The germline CDR1 and CDR2 sequences are MNHEY and SMNVEV (reference sequence). The DNA for the CDR3 is TGTGCCAGCAGTTTAGGGGCCAGGGGTAATGAAAAACTGTTTTTT. Amino acids: CASSLGARGNEKLFF. Supplemented by reference TRBV27 and TRBJ1-4, the full variable domain reads EAQVTQNPRYLITVTGKKLTVTCSQNMNHEYMSWYRQDPGLGLRQIYYSMNVEVTDKGDVPEGYKVSRKEKRNFPLILESPSPNQTSLYFCASSLGARGNEKLFFGSGTQLSVL.

This sequence joins TRBV9 and TRBJ1-1, with D possibly being TRBD1 (6 bases). This CDR3 spans 13 amino acids. Trimming stripped 3 bases from V and 7 bases from J, with 13 bases between. CDR1 and CDR2 (germline): SGDLS, YYNGEE. The CDR3 protein is CASSGYGQLEAFF. The CDR3 DNA sequence: TGTGCCAGCAGCGGGTACGGACAGCTTGAAGCTTTCTTT.

V and J are TRBV19 and TRBJ1-2; TRBD1 might be the D (6 bases). V shed 6 bases and J shed 5 bases, with 22 bases lying between them. The CDR3 extends over 16 amino acids. Germline CDR1 LNHDA, CDR2 SQIVND (reference sequence). This CDR3 reads CASRTDSSNPQYGYTF. The CDR3, as DNA: TGTGCCAGTAGGACGGACAGCTCAAACCCCCAGTATGGCTACACCTTC.

The chain couples TRBV19 to TRBJ2-1; no firm D call. This CDR3 contains 14 residues. Trimming pared 5 bases from V and 1 base from J, leaving 9 bases between. CDR1 is LNHDA and CDR2 is SQIVND in the germline V gene (reference sequence). CDR3 nucleotides: TGTGCCAGTAGTGAGTTCGGTTCCTACAATGAGCAGTTCTTC. It translates to CASSEFGSYNEQFF.

The J gene is TRBJ1-5, the V gene TRBV7-2, with 10 bases aligning to TRBD1. The CDR3 extends over 18 amino acids. From germline, CDR1 is SGHTA and CDR2 FQGNSA. With 1 base clipped from V and 6 bases from J, the junction kept 12 bases outside the gene matches. The CDR3 loop reads CASSLEGQGVFMGQPQHF. CDR3 DNA: TGTGCCAGCAGCTTAGAAGGACAGGGGGTTTTCATGGGTCAGCCCCAGCATTTT.

V gene TRBV27 combines with J gene TRBJ1-4; possibly TRBD1 for D (6 bases). Trimming stripped 4 bases from V and 7 bases from J, with 19 bases between. CDR1 is MNHEY and CDR2 is SMNVEV in the germline V gene (reference sequence). The CDR3 contains 16 residues. CDR3 sequence: CASSSLLQGSREKLFF. In nucleotides, the CDR3 is TGTGCCAGCAGTTCCCTCCTACAGGGAAGTCGTGAAAAACTGTTTTTT.

This chain uses TRBV27 with TRBJ1-1, with TRBD1 identical over 8 bases. The trim removed 7 bases at V and 9 bases at J, leaving 16 bases unmatched. CDR3 size: 15 residues. The germline gives CDR1 MNHEY, CDR2 SMNVEV (reference sequence). CDR3 nucleotide sequence: TGTGCCAGCACCACAGGGGGGACCCAGGAGTACAAAGCTTTCTTT. This sequence encodes CASTTGGTQEYKAFF.

The CDR3: CASSLNSEGYTF. CDR3 coding DNA: TGCGCCAGCAGCTTAAACTCGGAGGGCTACACCTTC. The chain recombines TRBV5-1 with TRBJ1-2, with D hard to call. From germline, CDR1 is SGHRS and CDR2 YFSETQ. The CDR3 extends over 12 amino acids. V lost 2 bases, J lost 8 bases, and 10 bases lay in between. The entire variable domain, with the rest obtained from reference TRBV5-1 and TRBJ1-2, is as follows: KAGVTQTPRYLIKTRGQQVTLSCSPISGHRSVSWYQQTPGQGLQFLFEYFSETQRNKGNFPGRFSGRQFSNSRSEMNVSTLELGDSALYLCASSLNSEGYTFGSGTRLTVV.

The J gene is TRBJ2-3, the V gene TRBV20-1, with TRBD2 as a possible D gene (5 bases). This CDR3 contains 12 residues. Germline V gene lookup returns CDR1 DFQATT and CDR2 SNEGSKA (reference sequence). Trimming left V 3 bases short and J 3 bases short, with 7 bases between. Here the CDR3 DNA reads TGCAGTGCTAGTCGGGAAACAGATACGCAGTATTTT. This sequence encodes CSASRETDTQYF.

The chain recombines TRBV7-6 with TRBJ2-2, with D tentatively TRBD2 (5 bases). CDR1 and CDR2 (germline): SGHVS, FNYEAQ. V was shortened by 0 bases and J by 4 bases, with 9 bases between the two germline ends. The CDR3 has 15 amino acids. The CDR3 nucleotides read TGTGCCAGCAGCTTAGCGTATGCGGGCACCGGGGAGCTGTTTTTT. Protein product: CASSLAYAGTGELFF.

This chain links TRBV11-2 with TRBJ1-1, with TRBD1 identical over 9 bases. This CDR3 spans 16 amino acids. The junction had 9 bases not matched to a gene; V was cut back by 5 bases and J by 2 bases. The germline CDR1 and CDR2 sequences are SGHAT and FQNNGV. The DNA of the CDR3 is TGTGCCAGCAGCCTTCACCCGGACAGGGGTAACACTGAAGCTTTCTTT. Translating gives CASSLHPDRGNTEAFF. The whole variable domain, remainder taken from reference TRBV11-2 and TRBJ1-1, is EAGVAQSPRYKIIEKRQSVAFWCNPISGHATLYWYQQILGQGPKLLIQFQNNGVVDDSQLPKDRFSAERLKGVDSTLKIQPAKLEDSAVYLCASSLHPDRGNTEAFFGQGTRLTVV.

The V gene is TRBV5-1, the J gene TRBJ1-2; D is perhaps TRBD1 (6 bases). V lost 6 bases, J lost 5 bases, and 11 bases lay in between. CDR1 and CDR2 (germline): SGHRS, YFSETQ. This CDR3 comprises 12 residues. The CDR3 spells CASTGTGYGYTF. The CDR3, as DNA: TGCGCCAGCACGGGCACAGGGTATGGCTACACCTTC.

This chain links TRBV9 with TRBJ1-3, with D unresolved. V shed 4 bases and J shed 1 base, with 6 bases lying between them. The CDR3 runs 13 residues. Germline CDR1 is SGDLS and CDR2 is YYNGEE. CDR3 DNA: TGTGCCAGCAGCCGGACTTCTGGAAACACCATATATTTT. It yields the protein CASSRTSGNTIYF.